This note documents a single TCR beta chain sequence. V gave up 5 bases and J gave up 7 bases; unmatched junction bases: 19. Looked up from germline, CDR1 is SGHAT and CDR2 is FQNNGV. The CDR3 is 19 residues long. The sample is drawn from a study of response to subunit inactivated influenza vaccine. Via MiXCR, TCRdb re-called the RT-PCR reads, giving one row per CDR3 protein. This table has around 760,000 distinct CDR3 sequences, 14% appearing once. The specimen was PBMCs from blood, collected approximately 15 days before vaccination. The chain combines TRBV11-2 with TRBJ2-4; TRBD2 aligns across 11 bases. This sequence originates from a man between 45 and 60 years old who received an inactivated influenza vaccine. The CDR3 nucleotides are TGTGCCAGCAGCCCCCTCGGGGCTAGCGGGGGGCAGCCCGGGAACATTCAGTACTTC. It specifies CASSPLGASGGQPGNIQYF.